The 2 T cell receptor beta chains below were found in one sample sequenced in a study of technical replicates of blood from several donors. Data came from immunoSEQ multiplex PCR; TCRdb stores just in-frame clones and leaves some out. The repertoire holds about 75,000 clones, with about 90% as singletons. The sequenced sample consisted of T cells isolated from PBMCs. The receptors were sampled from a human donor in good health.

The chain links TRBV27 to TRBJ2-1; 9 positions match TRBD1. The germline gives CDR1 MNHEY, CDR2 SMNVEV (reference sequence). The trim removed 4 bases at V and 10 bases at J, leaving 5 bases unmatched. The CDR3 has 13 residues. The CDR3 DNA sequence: TGTGCCAGCAGTTGGGGACAGGGTAAAGAGCAGTTCTTC. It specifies CASSWGQGKEQFF.

The CDR3 DNA reads TGTGCCAGCGACCCGGGCTTAGGGGATCAGCCCCAGCATTTT. It codes for CASDPGLGDQPQHF. The chain combines TRBV19 with TRBJ1-5; D possibly corresponds to TRBD1 (5 bases). Deletions cut 9 bases from V and 5 bases from J, with 17 bases between. CDR1 is LNHDA, CDR2 SQIVND, per germline (reference sequence). The CDR3 is 14 amino acids.